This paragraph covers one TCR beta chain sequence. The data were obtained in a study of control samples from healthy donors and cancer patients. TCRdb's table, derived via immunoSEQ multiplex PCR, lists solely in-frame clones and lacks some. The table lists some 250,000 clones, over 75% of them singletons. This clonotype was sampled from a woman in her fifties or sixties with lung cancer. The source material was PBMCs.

CDR3: CASSEGTVLSGNTIYF. The CDR3 DNA reads as TGCGCCAGCAGCGAAGGGACGGTACTCTCTGGAAACACCATATATTTT. The chain recombines TRBV4-1 with TRBJ1-3; D may be TRBD1 (5 bases). The V gene's germline CDR1 is MGHRA and CDR2 YSYEKL. V lost 5 bases and J lost 0, with 14 bases in between. CDR3 length equals 16 residues.